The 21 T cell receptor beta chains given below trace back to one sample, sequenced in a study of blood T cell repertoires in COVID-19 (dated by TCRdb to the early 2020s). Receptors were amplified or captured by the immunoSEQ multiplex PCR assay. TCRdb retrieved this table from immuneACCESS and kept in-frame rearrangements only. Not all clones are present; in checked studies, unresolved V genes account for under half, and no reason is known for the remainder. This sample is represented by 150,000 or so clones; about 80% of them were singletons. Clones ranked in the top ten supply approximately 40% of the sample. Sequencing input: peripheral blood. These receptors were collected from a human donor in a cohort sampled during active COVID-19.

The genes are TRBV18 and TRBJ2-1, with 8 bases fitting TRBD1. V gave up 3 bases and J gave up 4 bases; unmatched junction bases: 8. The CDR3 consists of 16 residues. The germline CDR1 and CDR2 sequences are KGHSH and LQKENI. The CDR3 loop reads CASSPAGQGGYNEQFF. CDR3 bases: TGTGCCAGCTCACCCGCCGGACAGGGCGGGTACAATGAGCAGTTCTTC.

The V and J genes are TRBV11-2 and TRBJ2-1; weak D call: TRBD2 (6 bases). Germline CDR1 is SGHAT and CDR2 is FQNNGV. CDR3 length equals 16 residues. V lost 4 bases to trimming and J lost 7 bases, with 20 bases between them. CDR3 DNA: TGTGCCAGCAGCTCCCGAGCGCGGACTATTTTGAATGAGCAGTTCTTC. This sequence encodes CASSSRARTILNEQFF.

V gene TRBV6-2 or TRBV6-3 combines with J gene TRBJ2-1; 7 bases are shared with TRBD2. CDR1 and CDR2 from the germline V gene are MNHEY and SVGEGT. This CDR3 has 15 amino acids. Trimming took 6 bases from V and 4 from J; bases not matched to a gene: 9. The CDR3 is CASSPGIGRYNEQFF. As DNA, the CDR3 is TGTGCCAGCAGCCCCGGCATCGGGAGGTACAATGAGCAGTTCTTC.

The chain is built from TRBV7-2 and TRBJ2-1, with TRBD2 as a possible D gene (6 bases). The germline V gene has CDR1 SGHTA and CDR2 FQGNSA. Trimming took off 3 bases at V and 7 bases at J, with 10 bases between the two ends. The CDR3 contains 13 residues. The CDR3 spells CASSFTSWNEQFF. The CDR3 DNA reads TGTGCCAGCAGCTTTACTAGCTGGAATGAGCAGTTCTTC. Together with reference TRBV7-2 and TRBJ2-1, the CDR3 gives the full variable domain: GAGVSQSPSNKVTEKGKDVELRCDPISGHTALYWYRQSLGQGLEFLIYFQGNSAPDKSGLPSDRFSAERTGGSVSTLTIQRTQQEDSAVYLCASSFTSWNEQFFGPGTRLTVL.

The CDR3 DNA follows: TGTGCCAGTAGTACCCGTGAAGAGACCCAGTACTTC. Amino acid sequence: CASSTREETQYF. The rearrangement links TRBV19 to TRBJ2-5; no clear D gene. Germline-derived CDR1 and CDR2 are LNHDA and SQIVND (reference sequence). The CDR3 is 12 amino acids. V lost 4 bases and J lost 3, with 6 bases in between.

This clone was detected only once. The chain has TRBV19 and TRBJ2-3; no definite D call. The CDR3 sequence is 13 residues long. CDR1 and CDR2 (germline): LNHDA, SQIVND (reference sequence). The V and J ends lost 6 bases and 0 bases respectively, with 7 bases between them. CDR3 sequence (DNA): TGTGCCAGTAGGAGTGCTAGCACAGATACGCAGTATTTT. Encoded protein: CASRSASTDTQYF.

The CDR3 loop is CASSLSTGADRSEAFF. The CDR3 region has the DNA TGCGCCAGCAGCTTGTCGACAGGTGCGGATAGGTCTGAAGCTTTCTTT. J is TRBJ1-1 and V is TRBV5-1, with a weak D call TRBD1 (6 bases). This CDR3 comprises 16 residues. V lost 1 base to trimming and J lost 6 bases, with 19 bases between them. The germline CDR1 and CDR2 sequences are SGHRS and YFSETQ. Drawing the rest from reference TRBV5-1 and TRBJ1-1, the complete variable domain is KAGVTQTPRYLIKTRGQQVTLSCSPISGHRSVSWYQQTPGQGLQFLFEYFSETQRNKGNFPGRFSGRQFSNSRSEMNVSTLELGDSALYLCASSLSTGADRSEAFFGQGTRLTVV.

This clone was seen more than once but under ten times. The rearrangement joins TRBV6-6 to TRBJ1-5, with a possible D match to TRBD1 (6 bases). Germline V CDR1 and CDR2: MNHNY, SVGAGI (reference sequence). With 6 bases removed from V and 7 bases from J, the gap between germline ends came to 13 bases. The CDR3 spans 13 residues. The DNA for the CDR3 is TGTGCCAGCAGGTGGTCAGGGGCCCAGCCCCAGCATTTT. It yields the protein CASRWSGAQPQHF.

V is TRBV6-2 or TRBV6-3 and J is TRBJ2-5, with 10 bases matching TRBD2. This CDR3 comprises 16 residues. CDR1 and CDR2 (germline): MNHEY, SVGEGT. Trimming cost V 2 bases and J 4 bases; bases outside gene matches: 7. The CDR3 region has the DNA TGTGCCAGCAGTTACGGTGGACTAGCGGACCGAGAGACCCAGTACTTC. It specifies CASSYGGLADRETQYF.

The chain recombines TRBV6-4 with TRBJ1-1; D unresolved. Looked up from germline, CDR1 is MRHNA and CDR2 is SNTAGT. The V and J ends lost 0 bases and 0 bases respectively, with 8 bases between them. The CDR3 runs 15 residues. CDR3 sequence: CASSDSRYMNTEAFF. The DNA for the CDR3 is TGTGCCAGCAGTGACTCGCGGTACATGAACACTGAAGCTTTCTTT.

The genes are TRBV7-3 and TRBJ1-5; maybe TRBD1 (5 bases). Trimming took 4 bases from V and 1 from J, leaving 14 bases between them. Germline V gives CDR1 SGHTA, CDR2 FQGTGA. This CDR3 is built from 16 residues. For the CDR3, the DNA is TGTGCCAGCAGCTCCCCCCGGGCAGGGAGCAATCAGCCCCAGCATTTT. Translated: CASSSPRAGSNQPQHF.

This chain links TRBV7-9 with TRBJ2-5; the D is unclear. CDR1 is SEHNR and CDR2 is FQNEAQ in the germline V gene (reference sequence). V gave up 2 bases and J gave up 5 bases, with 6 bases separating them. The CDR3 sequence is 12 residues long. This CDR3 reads CASSLPRETQYF. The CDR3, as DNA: TGTGCCAGCAGCTTACCCAGGGAGACCCAGTACTTC.

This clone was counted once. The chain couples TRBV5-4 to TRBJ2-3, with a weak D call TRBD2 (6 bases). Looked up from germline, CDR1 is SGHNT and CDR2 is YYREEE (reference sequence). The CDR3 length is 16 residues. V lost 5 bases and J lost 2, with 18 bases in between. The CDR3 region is CASSSGGRTSTDTQYF. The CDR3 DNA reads TGTGCCAGCAGTTCAGGAGGGAGGACGTCCACAGATACGCAGTATTTT.

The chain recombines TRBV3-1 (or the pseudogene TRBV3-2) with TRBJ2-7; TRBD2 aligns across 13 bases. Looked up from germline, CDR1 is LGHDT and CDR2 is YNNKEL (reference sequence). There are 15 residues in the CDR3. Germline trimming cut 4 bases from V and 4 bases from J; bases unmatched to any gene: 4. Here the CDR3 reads CASSRLAGGLYEQYF. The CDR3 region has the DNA TGTGCCAGCAGCCGACTAGCGGGGGGTTTGTACGAGCAGTACTTC.

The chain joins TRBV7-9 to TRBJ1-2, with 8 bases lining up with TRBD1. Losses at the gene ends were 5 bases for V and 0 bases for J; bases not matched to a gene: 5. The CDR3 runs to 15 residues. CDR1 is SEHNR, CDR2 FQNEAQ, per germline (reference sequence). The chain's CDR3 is CASSPLDRANYGYTF. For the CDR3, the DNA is TGTGCCAGCAGCCCATTGGACAGGGCTAACTATGGCTACACCTTC.

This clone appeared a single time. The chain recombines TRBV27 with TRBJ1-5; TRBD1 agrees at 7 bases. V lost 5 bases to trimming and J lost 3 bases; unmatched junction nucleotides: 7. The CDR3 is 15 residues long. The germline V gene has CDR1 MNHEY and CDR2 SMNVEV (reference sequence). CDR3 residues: CASSPSTGINQPQHF. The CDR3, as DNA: TGTGCCAGCAGTCCCTCGACAGGGATCAATCAGCCCCAGCATTTT.

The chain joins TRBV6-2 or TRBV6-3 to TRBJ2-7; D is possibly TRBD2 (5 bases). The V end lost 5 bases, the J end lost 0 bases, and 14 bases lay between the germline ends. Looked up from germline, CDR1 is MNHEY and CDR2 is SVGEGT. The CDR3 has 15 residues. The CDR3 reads CASSPRTVSSYEQYF. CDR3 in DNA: TGTGCCAGCAGTCCCCGGACTGTCAGCTCCTACGAGCAGTACTTC.

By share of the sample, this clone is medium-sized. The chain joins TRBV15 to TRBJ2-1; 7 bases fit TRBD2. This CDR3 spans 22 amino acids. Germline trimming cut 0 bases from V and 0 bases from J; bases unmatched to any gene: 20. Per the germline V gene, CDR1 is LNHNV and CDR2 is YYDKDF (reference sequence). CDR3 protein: CATSRDISWSGWEGGSYNEQFF. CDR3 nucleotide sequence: TGTGCCACCAGCAGAGATATTAGCTGGTCCGGGTGGGAGGGCGGCTCCTACAATGAGCAGTTCTTC.

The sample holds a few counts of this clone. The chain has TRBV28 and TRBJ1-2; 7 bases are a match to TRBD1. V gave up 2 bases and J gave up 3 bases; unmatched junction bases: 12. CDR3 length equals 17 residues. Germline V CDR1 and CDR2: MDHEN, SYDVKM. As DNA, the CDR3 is TGTGCCAGCAGTTTACGCACAGGGGTGGGGGACGACTATGGCTACACCTTC. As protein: CASSLRTGVGDDYGYTF.

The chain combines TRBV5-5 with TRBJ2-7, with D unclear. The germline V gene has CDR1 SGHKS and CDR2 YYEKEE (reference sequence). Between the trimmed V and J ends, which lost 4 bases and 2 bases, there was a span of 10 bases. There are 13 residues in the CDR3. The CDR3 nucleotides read TGTGCCAGCAGCCTCACACAAGCCTACGAGCAGTACTTC. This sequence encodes CASSLTQAYEQYF.

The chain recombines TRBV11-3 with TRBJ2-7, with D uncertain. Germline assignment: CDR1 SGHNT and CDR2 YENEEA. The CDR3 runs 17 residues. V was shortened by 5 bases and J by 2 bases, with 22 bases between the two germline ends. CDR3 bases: TGTGCCAGCAGCGTCTCATACAGTTCAGGCAGACCCTACGAGCAGTACTTC. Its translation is CASSVSYSSGRPYEQYF.